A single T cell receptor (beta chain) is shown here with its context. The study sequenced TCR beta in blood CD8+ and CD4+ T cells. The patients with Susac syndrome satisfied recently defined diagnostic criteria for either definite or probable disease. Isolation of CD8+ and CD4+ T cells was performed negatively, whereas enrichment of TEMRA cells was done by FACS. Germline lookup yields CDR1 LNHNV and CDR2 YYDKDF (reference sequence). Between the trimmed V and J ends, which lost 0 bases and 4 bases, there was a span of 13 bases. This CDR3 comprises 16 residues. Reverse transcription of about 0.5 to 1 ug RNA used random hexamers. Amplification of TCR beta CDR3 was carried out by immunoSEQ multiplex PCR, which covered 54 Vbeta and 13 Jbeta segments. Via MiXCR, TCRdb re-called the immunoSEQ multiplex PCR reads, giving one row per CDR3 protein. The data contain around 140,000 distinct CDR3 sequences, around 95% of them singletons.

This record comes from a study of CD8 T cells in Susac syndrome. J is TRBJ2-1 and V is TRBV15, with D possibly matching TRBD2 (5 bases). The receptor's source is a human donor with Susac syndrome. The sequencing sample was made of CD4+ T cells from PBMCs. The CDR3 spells CATSRDPAGLYNEQFF. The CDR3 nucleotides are TGTGCCACCAGCAGAGATCCGGCGGGCCTATACAATGAGCAGTTCTTC.